This entry describes one TCR beta chain. Profiled with immunoSEQ multiplex PCR; TCRdb holds only in-frame clones, not every one. The sample holds under 20,000 clones, 82% seen once. The source of the sample is a study of OX40 agonist ivuxolimab in advanced cancers. About the study: Patients took ivuxolimab, an agonistic anti-OX40 (CD134) antibody. One hepatocellular carcinoma and a couple of cutaneous melanoma patients partially responded.

The V end lost 0 bases, the J end lost 15 bases, and 9 bases lay between the germline ends. The germline gives CDR1 SNHLY, CDR2 FYNNEI. The CDR3 has 12 amino acids. The source is an adult with an advanced solid tumor such as melanoma, head and neck, liver or kidney cancer. The chain uses TRBV2 and TRBJ1-6; D ambiguous. The sequencing used CD4+ or CD8+ T cells sorted from blood, collected in a trial of the OX40 agonist ivuxolimab. The CDR3: CASSEAGRRLHF. In nucleotides, the CDR3 is TGTGCCAGCAGTGAAGCGGGAAGACGCCTCCACTTT.